This TCR beta chain emerged from a study of blood T cell repertoires in COVID-19. Here immunoSEQ multiplex PCR was the method, and the copy in TCRdb shows in-frame clones only, minus some. The repertoire consists of roughly 120,000 clones, with 70% to 85% occurring once and the leading ten covering approximately 0.86%. V lost 6 bases, J lost 4 bases, and 18 bases lay in between. Germline values: CDR1 MDHEN, CDR2 SYDVKM. This CDR3 is 15 amino acids long. The chain employs TRBV28 and TRBJ1-2, with D tentatively TRBD1 (5 bases). The sequencing input was peripheral blood. The clonotype originates from a human donor with acute or convalescent COVID-19. The donor label of this sample is uncertain. CDR3 amino acids: CASSSGGLGSYGYTF. DNA of the CDR3: TGTGCCAGCAGCTCCGGGGGACTGGGTTCCTATGGCTACACCTTC.